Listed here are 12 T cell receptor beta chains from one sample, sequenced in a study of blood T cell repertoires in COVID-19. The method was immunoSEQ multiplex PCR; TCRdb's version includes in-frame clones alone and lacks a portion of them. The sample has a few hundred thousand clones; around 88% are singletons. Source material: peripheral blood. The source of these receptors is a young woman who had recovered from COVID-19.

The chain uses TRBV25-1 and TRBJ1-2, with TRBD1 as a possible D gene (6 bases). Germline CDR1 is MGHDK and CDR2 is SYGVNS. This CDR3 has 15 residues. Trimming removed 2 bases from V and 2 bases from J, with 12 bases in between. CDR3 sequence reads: CASSEQGTLNYGYTF. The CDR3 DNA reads TGTGCCAGCAGTGAACAGGGGACGCTAAACTATGGCTACACCTTC.

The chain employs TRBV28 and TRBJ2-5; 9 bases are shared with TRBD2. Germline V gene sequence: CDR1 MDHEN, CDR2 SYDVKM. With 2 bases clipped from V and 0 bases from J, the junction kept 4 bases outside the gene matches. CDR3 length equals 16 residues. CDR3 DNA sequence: TGTGCCAGCAGTTTAGGGGCTAGCGGGGACCAAGAGACCCAGTACTTC. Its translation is CASSLGASGDQETQYF. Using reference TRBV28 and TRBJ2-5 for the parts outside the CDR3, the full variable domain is DVKVTQSSRYLVKRTGEKVFLECVQDMDHENMFWYRQDPGLGLRLIYFSYDVKMKEKGDIPEGYSVSREKKERFSLILESASTNQTSMYLCASSLGASGDQETQYFGPGTRLLVL.

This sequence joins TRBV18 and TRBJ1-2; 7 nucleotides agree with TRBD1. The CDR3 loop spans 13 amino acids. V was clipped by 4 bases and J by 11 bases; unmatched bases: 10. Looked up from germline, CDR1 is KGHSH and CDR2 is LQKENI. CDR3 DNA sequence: TGTGCCAGCTCACTCGACAGGGCGCGCTTTTACACCTTC. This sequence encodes CASSLDRARFYTF.

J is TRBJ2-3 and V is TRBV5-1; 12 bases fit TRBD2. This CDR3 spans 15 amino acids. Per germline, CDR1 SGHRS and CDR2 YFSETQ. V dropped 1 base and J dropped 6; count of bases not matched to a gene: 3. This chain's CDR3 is CASSLRLAGGDTQYF. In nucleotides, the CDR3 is TGCGCCAGCAGCTTGCGGCTAGCGGGGGGGGATACGCAGTATTTT.

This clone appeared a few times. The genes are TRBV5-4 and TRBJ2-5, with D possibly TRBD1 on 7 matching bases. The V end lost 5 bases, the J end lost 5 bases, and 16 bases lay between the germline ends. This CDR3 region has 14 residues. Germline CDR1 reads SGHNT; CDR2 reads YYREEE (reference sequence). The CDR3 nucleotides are TGTGCCAGCAGGACGGAGGGGGCAGGGGAGACCCAGTACTTC. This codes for CASRTEGAGETQYF.

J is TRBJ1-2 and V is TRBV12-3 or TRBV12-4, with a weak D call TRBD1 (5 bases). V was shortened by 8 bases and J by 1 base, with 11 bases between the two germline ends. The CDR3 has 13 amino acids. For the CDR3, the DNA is TGTGCCAGCGACTCCGGGGGTAACTATGGCTACACCTTC. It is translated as CASDSGGNYGYTF.

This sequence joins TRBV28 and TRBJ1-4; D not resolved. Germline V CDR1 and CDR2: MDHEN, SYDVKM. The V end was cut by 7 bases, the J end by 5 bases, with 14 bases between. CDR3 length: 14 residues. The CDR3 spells CASKMTYENEKLFF. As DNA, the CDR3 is TGTGCCAGCAAGATGACATACGAAAATGAAAAACTGTTTTTT.

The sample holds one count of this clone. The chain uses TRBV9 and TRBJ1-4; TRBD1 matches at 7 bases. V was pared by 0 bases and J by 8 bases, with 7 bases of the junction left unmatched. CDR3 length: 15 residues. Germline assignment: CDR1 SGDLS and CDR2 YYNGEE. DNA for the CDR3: TGTGCCAGCAGCGTAGCAGGCCAGGGGGAAGAAAAACTGTTTTTT. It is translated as CASSVAGQGEEKLFF.

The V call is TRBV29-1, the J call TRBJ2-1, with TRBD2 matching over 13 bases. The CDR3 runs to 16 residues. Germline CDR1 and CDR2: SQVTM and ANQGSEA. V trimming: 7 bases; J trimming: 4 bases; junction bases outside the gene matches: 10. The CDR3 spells CSAGGLAGITYNEQFF. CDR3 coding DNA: TGCAGCGCTGGGGGACTAGCGGGGATAACTTACAATGAGCAGTTCTTC.

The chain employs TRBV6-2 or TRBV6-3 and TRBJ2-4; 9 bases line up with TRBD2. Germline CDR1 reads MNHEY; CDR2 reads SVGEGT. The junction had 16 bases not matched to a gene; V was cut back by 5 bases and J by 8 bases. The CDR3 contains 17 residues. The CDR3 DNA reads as TGTGCCAGCAGTCTTTATAGCAGTAGCGGGGGTTTTGACATTCAGTACTTC. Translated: CASSLYSSSGGFDIQYF.

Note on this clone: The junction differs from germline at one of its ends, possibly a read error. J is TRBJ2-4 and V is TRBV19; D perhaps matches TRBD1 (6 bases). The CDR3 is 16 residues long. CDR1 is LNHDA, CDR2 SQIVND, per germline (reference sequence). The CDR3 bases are TGTGCCAGCAGTACTGGACAGAGACTAGCCAAAAACATTCAGTACTTC. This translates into CASSTGQRLAKNIQYF.

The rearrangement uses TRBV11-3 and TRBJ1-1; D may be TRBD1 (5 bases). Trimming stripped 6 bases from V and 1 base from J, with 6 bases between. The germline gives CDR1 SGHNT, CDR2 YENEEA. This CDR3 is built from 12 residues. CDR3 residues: CASRGPNTEAFF. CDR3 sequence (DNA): TGTGCCAGCAGGGGGCCGAACACTGAAGCTTTCTTT.